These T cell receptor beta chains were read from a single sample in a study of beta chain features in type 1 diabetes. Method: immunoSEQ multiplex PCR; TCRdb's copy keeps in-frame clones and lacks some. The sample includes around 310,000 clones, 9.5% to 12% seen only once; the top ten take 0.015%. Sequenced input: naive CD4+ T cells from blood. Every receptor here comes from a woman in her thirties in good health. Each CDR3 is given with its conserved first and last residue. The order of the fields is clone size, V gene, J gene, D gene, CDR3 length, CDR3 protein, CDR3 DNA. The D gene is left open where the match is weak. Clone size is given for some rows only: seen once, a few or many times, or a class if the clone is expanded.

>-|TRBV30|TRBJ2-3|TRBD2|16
CAWSDGPGLPTDTQYF
TGTGCCTGGAGTGACGGCCCGGGACTACCGACAGATACGCAGTATTTT
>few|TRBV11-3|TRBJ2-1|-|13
CASSFEADNEQFF
TGTGCCAGCAGCTTTGAAGCGGATAATGAGCAGTTCTTC
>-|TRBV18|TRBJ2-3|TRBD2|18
CASSPRGVAGGNTDTQYF
TGTGCCAGCTCACCAAGAGGGGTTGCGGGAGGAAACACAGATACGCAGTATTTT
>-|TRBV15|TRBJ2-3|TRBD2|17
CATSRDRLAGNTDTQYF
TGTGCCACCAGCAGAGATCGGCTAGCGGGAAACACAGATACGCAGTATTTT
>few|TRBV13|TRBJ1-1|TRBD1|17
CASSLTGTGGTNTEAFF
TGTGCCAGCAGCTTAACCGGGACAGGGGGCACGAACACTGAAGCTTTCTTT
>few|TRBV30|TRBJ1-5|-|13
CAWSGGGNQPQHF
TGTGCCTGGAGTGGTGGGGGGAACCAGCCCCAGCATTTT
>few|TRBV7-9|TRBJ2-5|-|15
CASSSPRGALETQYF
TGTGCCAGCAGCTCGCCACGGGGGGCACTGGAGACCCAGTACTTC
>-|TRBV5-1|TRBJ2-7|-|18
CASSPIHRTDSFSYEQYF
TGCGCCAGCAGCCCGATCCATCGGACAGACTCGTTCTCGTACGAGCAGTACTTC
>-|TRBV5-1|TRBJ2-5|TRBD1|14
CASSLGDRVETQYF
TGCGCCAGCAGCTTGGGGGACAGGGTGGAGACCCAGTACTTC
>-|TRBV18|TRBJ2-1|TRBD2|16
CASSPQLAGALNEQFF
TGTGCCAGCTCACCTCAACTAGCGGGAGCCCTCAATGAGCAGTTCTTC
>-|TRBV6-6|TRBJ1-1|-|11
CATGPDLEAFF
TGTGCCACCGGGCCGGACTTGGAAGCTTTCTTT
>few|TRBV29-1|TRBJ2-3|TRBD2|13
CSVEGTSFDTQYF
TGCAGCGTTGAGGGGACTAGTTTTGATACGCAGTATTTT
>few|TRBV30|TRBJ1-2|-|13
CAWSVHPGEGYTF
TGTGCCTGGAGTGTACATCCGGGGGAAGGCTACACCTTC
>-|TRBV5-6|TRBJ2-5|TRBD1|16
CASSLFNRGAQETQYF
TGTGCCAGCAGCTTGTTTAACAGGGGCGCGCAAGAGACCCAGTACTTC
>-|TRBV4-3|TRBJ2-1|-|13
CASSGLDQGEQFF
TGCGCCAGCAGCGGTCTGGACCAGGGTGAGCAGTTCTTC
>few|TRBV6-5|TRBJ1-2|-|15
CASRHRDSPNYGYTF
TGTGCCAGCAGACATCGGGACTCTCCTAACTATGGCTACACCTTC
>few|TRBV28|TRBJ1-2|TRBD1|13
CASSLQGARGYTF
TGTGCCAGCAGCCTTCAGGGGGCCCGGGGCTACACCTTC
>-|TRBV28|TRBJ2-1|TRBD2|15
CAISAGTSGKDEQFF
TGTGCCATCTCGGCCGGGACTAGCGGGAAAGATGAGCAGTTCTTC
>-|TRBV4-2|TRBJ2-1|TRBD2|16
CASSPTSGEAYNEQFF
TGTGCCAGCAGCCCCACTAGCGGGGAGGCCTACAATGAGCAGTTCTTC
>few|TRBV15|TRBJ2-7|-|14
CATSSSGSSYEQYF
TGTGCCACCAGCAGTAGCGGAAGCTCCTACGAGCAGTACTTC
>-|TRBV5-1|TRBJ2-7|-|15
CASSLMRQGTYEQYF
TGCGCCAGCAGCTTAATGCGTCAGGGCACCTACGAGCAGTACTTC
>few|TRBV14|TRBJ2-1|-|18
CASSQDKWRGLYDNEQFF
TGTGCCAGCAGCCAAGACAAATGGAGAGGGCTATACGACAATGAGCAGTTCTTC
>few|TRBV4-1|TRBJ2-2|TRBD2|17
CASSQDRGLANTGELFF
TGCGCCAGCAGCCAAGACAGGGGACTAGCCAACACCGGGGAGCTGTTTTTT
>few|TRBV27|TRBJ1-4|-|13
CASSFGVYEKLFF
TGTGCCAGCAGTTTCGGGGTGTATGAAAAACTGTTTTTT
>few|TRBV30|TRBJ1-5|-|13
CAWSVGGGKPQHF
TGTGCCTGGAGTGTTGGTGGCGGGAAGCCCCAGCATTTT
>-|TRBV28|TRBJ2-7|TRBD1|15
CASSSLDRVSYEQYF
TGTGCCAGCAGTTCCCTGGACAGGGTCTCCTACGAGCAGTACTTC
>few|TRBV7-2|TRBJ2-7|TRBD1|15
CASSEGQGLSYEQYF
TGTGCCAGCAGCGAGGGACAGGGGTTGTCCTACGAGCAGTACTTC
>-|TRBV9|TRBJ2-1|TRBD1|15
CASSVKGASYNEQFF
TGTGCCAGCAGCGTAAAGGGGGCCTCCTACAATGAGCAGTTCTTC
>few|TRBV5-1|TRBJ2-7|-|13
CASRRPETYEQYF
TGCGCCAGCAGGAGGCCCGAAACCTACGAGCAGTACTTC
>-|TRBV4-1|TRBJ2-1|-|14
CASSQGGGYNEQFF
TGCGCCAGCAGCCAAGGCGGAGGATACAATGAGCAGTTCTTC
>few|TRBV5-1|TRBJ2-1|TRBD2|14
CASSFGLAVDEQFF
TGCGCCAGCAGCTTCGGACTAGCGGTGGATGAGCAGTTCTTC
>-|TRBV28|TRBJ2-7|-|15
CASSLMSARGYEQYF
TGTGCCAGCAGTTTAATGTCAGCCAGGGGATACGAGCAGTACTTC
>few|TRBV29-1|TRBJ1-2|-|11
CSVERQYGYTF
TGCAGCGTTGAACGTCAGTATGGCTACACCTTC
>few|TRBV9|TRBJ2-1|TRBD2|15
CASSKGTSGYNEQFF
TGTGCCAGCAGCAAAGGGACTAGCGGATACAATGAGCAGTTCTTC
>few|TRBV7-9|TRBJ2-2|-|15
CASSLELQYTGELFF
TGTGCCAGCAGCTTAGAGTTACAGTACACCGGGGAGCTGTTTTTT